This TCR beta chain is from a study of blood T cell repertoires in COVID-19 (dated by TCRdb to the early 2020s). Regarding the research as a whole: The collaborator samples originated in the United States, Italy and Spain and spanned the acute and convalescent phases of COVID-19. A de-identified subject ID, COVID-19 status, age in years and sex were almost always included in the sample metadata. A freely available public database, intended as a resource for researchers studying the immune response to SARS-CoV-2, is where the repertoires were released. The prospective study material was composed of cDNA or gDNA derived from T cells, B-cell-depleted T cells, or PBMCs. Where HLA class I and class II types were available, the types were taken from metadata supplied by the sample provider, not from assay-based typing. Deeply sampled blood TCRbeta repertoires from subjects exposed to, actively infected with, or recovered from COVID-19 were included in the dataset. The samples were drawn from two sources: the first 160 participants of the ongoing ImmuneRACE study, and fewer than 1,500 subjects contributed by 6 global collaborators.

For CDR1 and CDR2, the germline V gene lists LGHNA and YNFKEQ. The V end gives up 4 bases and the J end 3 bases, leaving 5 bases in the junction not matched to a gene. From the cysteine up to the phenylalanine, the CDR3 has a length of 17 residues. Only CDR3 DNA remains: 51 bases, in frame from the first base. TCRbeta CDR3 regions were amplified from genomic DNA using the immunoSEQ Assay, a bias-controlled multiplex PCR. In the paper's pipeline: Nucleated cell counts per sample were estimated from amplification of reference gene primers within the assay. Sequence reads were collapsed and filtered to measure the absolute abundance of every unique TCRbeta CDR3 rearrangement. For each sample, productive Simpson clonality was calculated as the square root of Simpson's diversity index over productive rearrangements. The clones in this table, taken by TCRdb from immuneACCESS, are in-frame only. Not every clone is retained; where verified, under half of the shortfall comes from an unresolved V gene, and the cause of the rest is unknown. V, J and clone size are taken as reported in that table, and D and trimming were inferred from the DNA itself. In this sample the table shows approximately 250,000 clones, 80% to 90% of which occur a single time. The biggest ten clones account for 2.5% to 3.5% of the sample.

The paper as a whole reports these results and caveats: The amount of clinical and demographic metadata varied by source and participant and was provided uncurated.

In the prospective study, participants were roughly 18 to 100 years old, resided in 24 geographic areas of the United States, and were enrolled through a virtual design. In the prospective study, cohorts were assigned on the basis of participant-reported clinical history obtained from a screening survey and a study questionnaire. A participant counted as exposed if, within 2 weeks of entering the study, that participant had been in contact with someone who had a PCR-confirmed or clinician-diagnosed COVID-19 case. Each participant in the prospective study had whole blood, serum and a nasopharyngeal or oropharyngeal swab collected by mobile phlebotomists. Over a roughly 2-month period, participants in the prospective study had the option of providing additional blood draws and questionnaires. Before DNA extraction, blood samples from the prospective study were shipped at room temperature or frozen.

About this clone: No cognate antigen has been identified for it. Per-nucleotide qualities are absent, and no much larger clonotype sits a single base away.

Rearrangement joined TRBV4-2 to TRBJ2-3; 15 bases in between match TRBD2. The receptor was derived from a woman aged 40 to 49 who had been exposed to COVID-19. The sequencing sample was made of PBMCs or T cells enriched from blood (not recorded which). The encoded CDR3 is CASSPGLAGGTTDTQYF. In nucleotide form, the sequence is TGTGCCAGCAGCCCGGGACTAGCGGGAGGAACTACAGATACGCAGTATTTT.